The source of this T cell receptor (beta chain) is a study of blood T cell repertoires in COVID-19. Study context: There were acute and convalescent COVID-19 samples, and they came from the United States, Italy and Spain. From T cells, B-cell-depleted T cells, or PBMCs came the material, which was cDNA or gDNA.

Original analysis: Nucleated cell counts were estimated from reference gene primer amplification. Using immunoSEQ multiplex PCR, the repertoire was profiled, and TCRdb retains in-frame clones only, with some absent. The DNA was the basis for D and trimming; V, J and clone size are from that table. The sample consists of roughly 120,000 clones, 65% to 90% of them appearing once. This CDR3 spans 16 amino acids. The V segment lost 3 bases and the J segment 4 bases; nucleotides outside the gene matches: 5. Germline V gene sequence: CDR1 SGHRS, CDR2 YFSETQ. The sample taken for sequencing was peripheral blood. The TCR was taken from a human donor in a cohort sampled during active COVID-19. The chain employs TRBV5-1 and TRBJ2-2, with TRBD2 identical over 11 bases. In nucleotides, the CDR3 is TGCGCCAGCAGCTCCATAGCGGGGGGGCGCACCGGGGAGCTGTTTTTT. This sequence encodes CASSSIAGGRTGELFF.